Below, 11 T cell receptor beta chains from the same sample are listed, as sequenced in a study of cytomegalovirus exposure and HLA in healthy donors. Sequencing used immunoSEQ multiplex PCR; TCRdb keeps in-frame clones, though not all of them. The sample lists 200,000 or so clones, 80% to 90% seen once, with roughly 2% in the top ten. The material sequenced was PBMCs. The source of these receptors is a woman under 30 in good health and CMV-seropositive.

The chain uses TRBV19 and TRBJ2-3; 11 bases are a match to TRBD2. Germline V gene data show CDR1 as LNHDA and CDR2 as SQIVND (reference sequence). With 5 bases clipped from V and 5 bases from J, the junction kept 9 bases outside the gene matches. There are 16 residues in the CDR3. The CDR3 reads CASSALTSGRRDTQYF. The CDR3 DNA follows: TGTGCCAGTAGTGCGCTAACTAGCGGGAGAAGAGATACGCAGTATTTT.

This clone was seen just once. The chain recombines TRBV27 with TRBJ1-5; 7 bases agree with TRBD1. The CDR3 runs to 14 residues. Per germline, CDR1 MNHEY and CDR2 SMNVEV (reference sequence). V gave up 5 bases and J gave up 4 bases; unmatched junction bases: 5. Written as DNA, the CDR3 is TGTGCCAGCAGTAGGGACAGAACAAATCAGCCCCAGCATTTT. As protein: CASSRDRTNQPQHF.

J is TRBJ1-4 and V is TRBV6-1; D is perhaps TRBD1 (5 bases). The CDR3 is 14 amino acids. Germline loops: CDR1 MNHNS, CDR2 SASEGT. Trimming took off 3 bases at V and 5 bases at J, with 10 bases between the two ends. The CDR3 loop reads CASSEQGLNEKLFF. The CDR3 DNA reads TGTGCCAGCAGTGAGCAGGGACTGAATGAAAAACTGTTTTTT.

V and J are TRBV19 and TRBJ2-3; D gene unclear. The CDR3 covers 11 residues. V was trimmed by 6 bases and J by 6 bases, leaving 7 bases between them. Germline V gene data show CDR1 as LNHDA and CDR2 as SQIVND (reference sequence). CDR3 nucleotide sequence: TGTGCCAGTAGGGCTAGGGATACGCAGTATTTT. Translated, it gives CASRARDTQYF.

The chain uses TRBV7-8 and TRBJ1-2, with TRBD1 matching 10 bases. The CDR3 totals 18 residues. The junction had 8 bases not matched to a gene; V was cut back by 1 base and J by 0 bases. The V gene's germline CDR1 is SGHVS and CDR2 FQNEAQ. The CDR3 sequence is CASSLDRWTGGSNYGYTF. The CDR3 bases are TGTGCCAGCAGCTTAGATCGTTGGACAGGGGGTTCTAACTATGGCTACACCTTC.

V is TRBV10-3 and J is TRBJ2-7; D might be TRBD2 (5 bases). The germline V and J ends were trimmed by 10 bases and 0 bases, with 13 bases remaining between them. The CDR3 loop spans 13 amino acids. Germline assignment: CDR1 ENHRY and CDR2 SYGVKD. The CDR3 loop reads CATGRVSSYEQYF. The CDR3 DNA follows: TGTGCCACTGGGCGGGTGAGCTCCTACGAGCAGTACTTC.

The chain joins TRBV27 to TRBJ2-5; maybe TRBD2 (5 bases). CDR1 MNHEY and CDR2 SMNVEV come from the germline V gene (reference sequence). Trimming took 8 bases from V and 5 from J, leaving 12 bases between them. The CDR3 covers 12 residues. In DNA, the CDR3 is TGTGCCAGCGGGGAGATGGTGGAGACCCAGTACTTC. Residues: CASGEMVETQYF.

The chain links TRBV30 to TRBJ2-7; tentative D call: TRBD2 (5 bases). Germline CDR1 is GTSNPN and CDR2 is SVGIG (reference sequence). CDR3 length: 17 amino acids. Trimming took off 1 base at V and 5 bases at J, with 24 bases between the two ends. The CDR3 is CAWSALVPGNSGDEQYF. The DNA for the CDR3 is TGTGCCTGGAGTGCCCTCGTACCCGGGAACTCGGGCGACGAGCAGTACTTC. Combining the CDR3 with reference TRBV30 and TRBJ2-7 gives the whole variable domain SQTIHQWPATLVQPVGSPLSLECTVEGTSNPNLYWYRQAAGRGLQLLFYSVGIGQISSEVPQNLSASRPQDRQFILSSKKLLLSDSGFYLCAWSALVPGNSGDEQYFGPGTRLTVT.

V is TRBV27 and J is TRBJ2-7, with a tentative D call TRBD2 (6 bases). The germline gives CDR1 MNHEY, CDR2 SMNVEV (reference sequence). V gave up 3 bases and J gave up 2 bases, with 8 bases separating them. The CDR3 contains 13 residues. This chain's CDR3 is CASSFGSPYEQYF. The CDR3 DNA follows: TGTGCCAGCAGTTTCGGGAGCCCCTACGAGCAGTACTTC.

This clone came up once. V and J are TRBV29-1 and TRBJ1-4, with TRBD1 matching 7 bases. Germline trimming cut 6 bases from V and 7 bases from J; bases unmatched to any gene: 11. The CDR3 has 14 residues. CDR1 and CDR2 (germline): SQVTM, ANQGSEA. CDR3 sequence: CSVLVQGLGEKLFF. The CDR3 nucleotides are TGCAGCGTCCTAGTACAGGGGTTGGGTGAAAAACTGTTTTTT.

The genes are TRBV27 and TRBJ2-1, with 8 bases fitting TRBD2. The CDR3 length is 15 residues. Per the germline V gene, CDR1 is MNHEY and CDR2 is SMNVEV (reference sequence). Trimming cost V 6 bases and J 0 bases; bases outside gene matches: 4. The CDR3 DNA sequence: TGTGCCAGCAGCCCGGCGGGAGGCTCCTACAATGAGCAGTTCTTC. Translated, it gives CASSPAGGSYNEQFF.